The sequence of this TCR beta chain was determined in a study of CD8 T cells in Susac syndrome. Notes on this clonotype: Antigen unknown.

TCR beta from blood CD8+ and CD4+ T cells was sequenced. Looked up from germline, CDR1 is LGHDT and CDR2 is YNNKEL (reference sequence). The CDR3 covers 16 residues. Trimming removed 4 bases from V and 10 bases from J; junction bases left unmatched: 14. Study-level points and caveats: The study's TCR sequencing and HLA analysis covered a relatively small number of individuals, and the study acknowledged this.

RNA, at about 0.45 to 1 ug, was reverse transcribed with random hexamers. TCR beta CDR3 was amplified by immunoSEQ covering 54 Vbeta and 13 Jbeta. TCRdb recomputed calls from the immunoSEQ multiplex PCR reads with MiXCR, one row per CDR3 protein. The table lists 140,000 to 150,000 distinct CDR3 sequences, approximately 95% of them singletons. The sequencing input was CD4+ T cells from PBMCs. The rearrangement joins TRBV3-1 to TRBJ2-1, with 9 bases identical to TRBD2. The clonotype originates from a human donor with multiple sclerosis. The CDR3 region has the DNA TGTGCCAGCAGCCCCCTGGGGGCGGGAGGGTTGGTGGAGCAGTTCTTC. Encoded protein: CASSPLGAGGLVEQFF.